Presented here are 10 T cell receptor beta chains from one specimen sequenced in a study of T cells expressing NK-cell markers. TCRdb reprocessed the 5' RACE reads; each CDR3 protein has one entry and no DNA is given. This table lists about 190,000 distinct CDR3 sequences. The sample taken for sequencing was blood T cells: a sorted CD56 or NKG2C T cell subset, CD4+ or CD8+ T cells, or bulk PBMC T cells (not recorded which). Every receptor here comes from a man aged 18 to 69 in good health.

V usage is TRBV20-1 and J usage is TRBJ2-7. There are 16 residues in the CDR3. The V gene's germline CDR1 is DFQATT and CDR2 SNEGSKA (reference sequence). CDR3 protein: CSARDPAVQVTYEQYF.

The chain recombines TRBV7-9 with TRBJ1-1; TCRdb indicates TRBD1, and absent DNA this call remains unverified. The germline gives CDR1 SEHNR, CDR2 FQNEAQ (reference sequence). This CDR3 region has 13 residues. The CDR3 loop is CASTAGAGTEAFF.

This CDR3 is CASNRVFAEAFF. The gene calls are TRBV12-3 or TRBV12-4 and TRBJ1-1; checking the TCRdb D call of TRBD1 is not possible without DNA. The length of the CDR3 is 12 residues.

The chain combines TRBV14 with TRBJ2-1; the TCRdb call, TRBD1, lacks DNA for checking. Germline CDR1 SGHDN, CDR2 FVKESK. The CDR3 totals 15 residues. The CDR3 reads CASSQGDRGFDEQFF.

The chain links TRBV4-1 to TRBJ2-2; checking the TCRdb D call of TRBD1 is not possible without DNA. The germline V gene has CDR1 MGHRA and CDR2 YSYEKL. There are 15 residues in the CDR3. The CDR3 protein is CASSQDTRGTGELFF.

V usage is TRBV6-1 and J usage is TRBJ2-3. There are 15 residues in the CDR3. The germline V gene encodes CDR1 MNHNS and CDR2 SASEGT. The chain's CDR3 is CASSERYRSTDTQYF.

The chain is built from TRBV29-1 and TRBJ2-7; as DNA is missing, the TRBD1 call by TCRdb cannot be tested. CDR1 is SQVTM, CDR2 ANQGSEA, per germline. This CDR3 spans 13 amino acids. The CDR3 loop is CSVEGQNSYEQYF.

The chain is built from TRBV20-1 and TRBJ2-3; without DNA, the TCRdb call of TRBD2 cannot be checked. The CDR3 covers 17 residues. The germline V gene encodes CDR1 DFQATT and CDR2 SNEGSKA (reference sequence). CDR3 loop: CSARDTSGVLSTDTQYF.

The V call is TRBV7-2, the J call TRBJ2-7. The germline gives CDR1 SGHTA, CDR2 FQGNSA. The CDR3 loop spans 15 amino acids. Here the CDR3 reads CASTIATGGLYEQYF.

V gene TRBV7-6 combines with J gene TRBJ2-2. The CDR3 extends over 14 amino acids. Germline CDR1 is SGHVS and CDR2 is FNYEAQ. The CDR3 sequence: CASSLGGSAGELFF.